This T cell receptor (beta chain) was retrieved from a study of T-cell reconstitution after alpha-beta-depleted transplantation in children (dated by TCRdb to 2016 to 2017). Describing the broader study: T-cell immune reconstitution after TCRalphabeta/CD19-depleted allogeneic hematopoietic cell transplantation in children was quantitatively tracked in the study by means of TCR repertoire profiling.

The CDR3 sequence holds 15 residues, the cysteine and phenylalanine included. Only the CDR3 portion is preserved as DNA: 45 bases, with reading frame beginning at the first base. Ends trimmed: V by 2 bases, J by 4 bases; bases unmatched to a gene: 4. The table lists this clonotype with many counts. Its cognate antigen has yet to be identified. Nothing much larger sits one base from this clone, and base qualities are not available. Libraries were built with PCR. TCRdb names Illumina HiSeq 2500 as the instrument used. TCR library preparation used molecular barcoding, with unique molecular identifiers applied to normalize quantification of the TCRbeta repertoire. TCRdb reprocessed the public reads (quality trimming at Q25 with fastp, clone calling with MiXCR) and kept in-frame beta chains. One record per CDR3 amino acid sequence lists the most common genes and DNA. This sample comprises hundreds of thousands of distinct CDR3 sequences, approximately 9.5% of them detected only once. The ten largest make up roughly 6.2% of the sample.

Recombination linked TRBV12-3 or TRBV12-4 to TRBJ2-1; 8 junctional bases match TRBD2. The sample was PBMCs from the stem cell graft donor, taken from the stem cell graft. This receptor was identified in a human donor who donated a stem cell graft to a child with acute lymphoblastic leukemia. The CDR3: CASSLIAGIYNEQFF. The DNA is TGTGCCAGCAGTTTAATAGCGGGGATTTACAATGAGCAGTTCTTC.